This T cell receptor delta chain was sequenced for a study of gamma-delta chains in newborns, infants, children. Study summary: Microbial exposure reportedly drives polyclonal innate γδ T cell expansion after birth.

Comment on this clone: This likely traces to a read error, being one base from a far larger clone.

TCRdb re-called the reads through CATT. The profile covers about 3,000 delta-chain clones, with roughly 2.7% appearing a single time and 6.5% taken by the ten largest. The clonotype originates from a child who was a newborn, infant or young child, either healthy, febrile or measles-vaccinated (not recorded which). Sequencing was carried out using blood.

The CDR3: CACDTVGTGGYGLYKLIF. The DNA of the CDR3 is TGTGCCTGTGACACCGTAGGTACTGGGGGATACGGACTCTATAAACTCATCTTT. The chain is built from TRDV2 and TRDJ1, with 13 bases aligning to TRDD3. Germline CDR1 is GEAIGNYY and CDR2 is EKD. The CDR3 extends over 18 amino acids. V was clipped by 0 bases and J by 6 bases; unmatched bases: 12.